These 28 T cell receptor beta chains originate from one sample sequenced in a study of vaccination and CD4 T cells after COVID-19 (dated by TCRdb to the early 2020s). The antigens for these receptors are not known. This specimen's time point label, interpreted: late sampling 161 to 241 days after vaccination in three convalescent patients. Explained via the paper, the treatment or condition label denotes: roughly 10-day PBMC culture with coronavirus spike peptide pools or control peptides (ViraFEST assay). Library prep was done by PCR. Data came from an Illumina iSeq 100. DNA from cultured CD4+ T cells was subjected to TCR sequencing with the Oncomine TCR Beta short-read assay at the Johns Hopkins FTIC core. TCRdb reanalyzed the raw reads on its own, using fastp at Q25 for trimming and MiXCR for clone calling, and kept in-frame beta chains. Rows with one shared CDR3 protein collapse into an entry with the most common genes and DNA. The sample data list nearly 25,000 distinct CDR3 sequences, and more than 30% of these were observed just once. The ten largest make up approximately 3% of the sample.

The sequences come from CD4+ T cells from blood, cultured in vitro, collected about 7 months after SARS-CoV-2 vaccination. Receptors were obtained from a human donor who had recovered from COVID-19.

This clonotype has more than one count but fewer than ten. The rearrangement joins TRBV6-1 to TRBJ1-1; tentatively, D is TRBD1 (6 bases). V dropped 8 bases and J dropped 6 bases, with 16 bases sitting between them. The CDR3 extends over 13 amino acids. Germline V CDR1 and CDR2: MNHNS, SASEGT. In DNA, the CDR3 is TGTGCCAGCTTCCCAGGGACATCGGCTGAAGCTTTCTTT. It translates to CASFPGTSAEAFF.

The J gene is TRBJ2-5, the V gene TRBV15; 9 bases are a match to TRBD2. V gave up 1 base and J gave up 1 base; unmatched junction bases: 4. Germline V CDR1 and CDR2: LNHNV, YYDKDF (reference sequence). The CDR3 is made up of 16 amino acids. The CDR3 sequence: CATSRVLAGPQETQYF. The CDR3 DNA sequence: TGTGCCACCAGCAGAGTTCTAGCGGGGCCCCAAGAGACCCAGTACTTC.

The chain combines TRBV19 with TRBJ1-5; D is uncertain. Germline lookup yields CDR1 LNHDA and CDR2 SQIVND (reference sequence). There are 13 residues in the CDR3. With 4 bases removed from V and 7 bases from J, the gap between germline ends came to 11 bases. CDR3 sequence: CASSSIMGQPQHF. CDR3 nucleotides: TGTGCCAGTAGTAGTATAATGGGCCAGCCCCAGCATTTT.

This clonotype was seen a handful of times. The J gene is TRBJ1-5, the V gene TRBV6-1; TRBD1 is a possible D gene (5 bases). Germline-derived CDR1 and CDR2 are MNHNS and SASEGT. V lost 3 bases to trimming and J lost 6 bases, with 12 bases between them. The CDR3 extends over 14 amino acids. The CDR3 sequence is CASSESGLFQPQHF. CDR3 sequence (DNA): TGTGCCAGCAGTGAGTCAGGGTTATTTCAGCCCCAGCATTTT.

This clonotype counts as medium-sized. This chain joins TRBV28 and TRBJ1-5, with unresolved D. Trimming stripped 3 bases from V and 0 bases from J, with 6 bases between. The CDR3 runs to 14 residues. Germline loops: CDR1 MDHEN, CDR2 SYDVKM. The CDR3: CASSLRGSNQPQHF. As DNA, the CDR3 is TGTGCCAGCAGTTTGCGGGGTAGCAATCAGCCCCAGCATTTT.

CDR3 coding DNA: TGCAGCGTTGAAGGGGACAGGGGTTGGGATGAGCAGTTCTTC. Its translation is CSVEGDRGWDEQFF. The genes are TRBV29-1 and TRBJ2-1; the match to TRBD1 covers 10 bases. CDR3 length equals 14 residues. V was pared by 1 base and J by 8 bases, with 5 bases of the junction left unmatched. CDR1 SQVTM and CDR2 ANQGSEA come from the germline V gene.

The chain employs TRBV15 and TRBJ2-7; D not certain. This CDR3 region has 13 residues. The V and J ends lost 1 base and 5 bases respectively, with 9 bases between them. Per germline, CDR1 LNHNV and CDR2 YYDKDF (reference sequence). The CDR3 DNA follows: TGTGCCACCAGCAGAGTCAGACTCCACGAGCAGTACTTC. This translates into CATSRVRLHEQYF.

Sample share makes this clonotype medium-sized. The J gene is TRBJ2-5, the V gene TRBV20-1, with 7 positions matching TRBD1. The CDR3 length is 13 residues. The J segment lost 5 bases and the V segment lost 4 bases, leaving 7 bases of the junction unmatched. The V gene's germline CDR1 is DFQATT and CDR2 SNEGSKA (reference sequence). The CDR3 nucleotides read TGCAGTGCTATGGGACAGTACAGGGAGACCCAGTACTTC. Its translation is CSAMGQYRETQYF.

The sample holds a few counts of this clonotype. The gene calls are TRBV20-1 and TRBJ2-1, with D tentatively TRBD2 (6 bases). The V and J ends lost 3 bases and 9 bases respectively, with 12 bases between them. Germline V lookup: CDR1 DFQATT, CDR2 SNEGSKA (reference sequence). The CDR3 spans 12 residues. The CDR3 here is CSARSGFAEQFF. The CDR3 DNA is TGCAGTGCTAGGAGCGGGTTTGCTGAGCAGTTCTTC.

The chain employs TRBV28 and TRBJ2-3, with 9 bases identical to TRBD1. V lost 5 bases to trimming and J lost 5 bases; unmatched junction nucleotides: 8. Per germline, CDR1 MDHEN and CDR2 SYDVKM. The CDR3 contains 15 residues. The CDR3 spells CASSPGTGWQDTQYF. The CDR3, as DNA: TGTGCCAGCAGTCCCGGGACAGGGTGGCAAGATACGCAGTATTTT.

CDR3 in amino acids: CASSIRMGELMNTEAFF. The CDR3 DNA reads as TGTGCCAGTAGTATAAGGATGGGGGAGTTAATGAACACTGAAGCTTTCTTT. V gene TRBV19 combines with J gene TRBJ1-1; a weak D match, TRBD1 (5 bases). CDR1 and CDR2 from the germline V gene are LNHDA and SQIVND (reference sequence). Between the trimmed V and J ends, which lost 2 bases and 0 bases, there was a span of 16 bases. The CDR3 sequence is 17 residues long. Supplemented by reference TRBV19 and TRBJ1-1, the full variable domain reads DGGITQSPKYLFRKEGQNVTLSCEQNLNHDAMYWYRQDPGQGLRLIYYSQIVNDFQKGDIAEGYSVSREKKESFPLTVTSAQKNPTAFYLCASSIRMGELMNTEAFFGQGTRLTVV.

This clonotype occurred a few times. The genes are TRBV19 and TRBJ2-5, with a possible D match to TRBD1 (6 bases). V was clipped by 7 bases and J by 4 bases, with 10 bases between them. The CDR3 length is 12 residues. The germline V gene encodes CDR1 LNHDA and CDR2 SQIVND (reference sequence). CDR3 sequence: CASKETGETQYF. CDR3 bases: TGTGCCAGTAAGGAGACAGGAGAGACCCAGTACTTC.

The J gene is TRBJ2-1, the V gene TRBV6-1, with 11 bases identical to TRBD2. V shed 4 bases, J shed 9 bases, and the junction held 11 bases outside the gene matches. Germline V lookup: CDR1 MNHNS, CDR2 SASEGT. This CDR3 region has 16 residues. CDR3 sequence: CASSGLTSGNLGEQFF. The CDR3 DNA reads as TGTGCCAGCAGTGGCTTGACTAGCGGGAATCTAGGTGAGCAGTTCTTC.

The chain joins TRBV20-1 to TRBJ2-3; D is uncertain. The J call may be incorrect, as the DNA end agrees better with TRBJ1-5. The CDR3 is 14 amino acids. CDR1 DFQATT and CDR2 SNEGSKA come from the germline V gene (reference sequence). The CDR3: CSARLAGVTDTQHF. The CDR3 DNA reads as TGCAGTGCCCGCCTAGCGGGAGTAACAGATACGCAGCATTTT.

This clonotype was observed a few times. The V gene is TRBV24-1, the J gene TRBJ2-1; TRBD1 matches 7 bases. J gave up 3 bases and V 2 bases, and 6 bases lay outside the gene matches. This CDR3 has 16 residues. Germline values: CDR1 KGHDR, CDR2 SFDVKD. The CDR3 nucleotides are TGTGCCACCAGTGATTCCTATGGGACAGTCTACAATGAGCAGTTCTTC. It is translated as CATSDSYGTVYNEQFF.

This clonotype was counted only a few times. The gene calls are TRBV7-8 and TRBJ2-7, with a weak D call TRBD2 (6 bases). The CDR3 is 16 amino acids. Deletions cut 1 base from V and 6 bases from J, with 19 bases between. Germline V lookup: CDR1 SGHVS, CDR2 FQNEAQ. The CDR3 nucleotides are TGTGCCAGCAGCTTAGACTGGGTCGGGAGCTCCGCCGAGCAGTACTTC. Its translation: CASSLDWVGSSAEQYF.

This clonotype was observed a handful of times. The chain links TRBV28 to TRBJ2-6; no clear D. The CDR3 runs 14 residues. The V gene lost 3 bases and the J gene lost 3 bases, with 6 bases spanning the gap. Per germline, CDR1 MDHEN and CDR2 SYDVKM. DNA of the CDR3: TGTGCCAGCAGTTTGTTAGGTGGGGCCAACGTCCTGACTTTC. Translated, it gives CASSLLGGANVLTF.

V is TRBV4-2 and J is TRBJ1-5; D unresolved. V was trimmed by 1 base and J by 8 bases, leaving 12 bases between them. The CDR3 extends over 14 amino acids. The germline V gene has CDR1 LGHNA and CDR2 YNFKEQ. The CDR3 nucleotides read TGTGCCAGCAGCCAAGGAAGGGTAGGAGAGCCCCAGCATTTT. This sequence encodes CASSQGRVGEPQHF.

This clonotype was detected once. CDR3 protein: CASSIGAATNYGYTF. CDR3 nucleotides: TGTGCCAGTAGTATCGGGGCAGCTACTAACTATGGCTACACCTTC. The chain employs TRBV19 and TRBJ1-2, with TRBD1 as a possible D gene (5 bases). The germline V gene encodes CDR1 LNHDA and CDR2 SQIVND (reference sequence). With 3 bases removed from V and 0 bases from J, the gap between germline ends came to 11 bases. The length of the CDR3 is 15 residues.

The table lists this clonotype with a few counts. J is TRBJ2-5 and V is TRBV20-1; TRBD2 matches 15 bases. Trimming cost V 6 bases and J 0 bases; bases outside gene matches: 5. Germline V CDR1 and CDR2: DFQATT, SNEGSKA (reference sequence). The CDR3 runs 16 residues. CDR3 in amino acids: CSATGTSGRYQETQYF. The CDR3 nucleotides are TGCAGTGCAACCGGGACTAGCGGGAGGTACCAAGAGACCCAGTACTTC.

This clonotype has a handful of counts. V gene TRBV6-1 combines with J gene TRBJ1-6; 10 bases align to TRBD1. Germline loops: CDR1 MNHNS, CDR2 SASEGT. The V gene end was trimmed by 6 bases and the J gene end by 10 bases; junction bases not matched to a gene: 9. The CDR3 is made up of 15 amino acids. The CDR3 DNA is TGTGCCAGCAGACCGGGACAGGGGATAAGGTCACCCCTCCACTTT. Translating it yields CASRPGQGIRSPLHF.

This clonotype came up a few times. The CDR3 region is CASSDSSAGELFF. CDR3 DNA sequence: TGTGCCAGCAGTGACTCCAGCGCCGGGGAGCTGTTTTTT. The gene calls are TRBV6-4 and TRBJ2-2; no definite D call. The germline gives CDR1 MRHNA, CDR2 SNTAGT. The CDR3 runs 13 residues. With 0 bases removed from V and 6 bases from J, the gap between germline ends came to 5 bases.

The sample holds a few counts of this clonotype. The chain employs TRBV7-2 and TRBJ2-7; D uncertain. Germline V lookup: CDR1 SGHTA, CDR2 FQGNSA. The V gene lost 5 bases and the J gene lost 1 base, with 18 bases spanning the gap. CDR3 length: 16 residues. The CDR3 nucleotides read TGTGCCAGCAGCCTTGTAGGCCCCGTGGGATCCTACGAGCAGTACTTC. Its translation is CASSLVGPVGSYEQYF.

A few counts support this clonotype. J is TRBJ1-1 and V is TRBV7-8, with D maybe TRBD1 (6 bases). In germline, CDR1 is SGHVS, CDR2 FQNEAQ. Trimming took off 5 bases at V and 1 base at J, with 17 bases between the two ends. The CDR3 is made up of 16 amino acids. In DNA form, the CDR3 reads TGTGCCAGCAGCCCCAAAAGAACAGGGCCGAACACTGAAGCTTTCTTT. Residues: CASSPKRTGPNTEAFF.

The chain employs TRBV18 and TRBJ1-1, with D unresolved. Germline CDR1 KGHSH, CDR2 LQKENI. The V end was cut by 6 bases, the J end by 3 bases, with 11 bases between. The CDR3 extends over 13 amino acids. CDR3: CASSQTGDTEAFF. The CDR3 DNA is TGTGCCAGCTCTCAGACCGGGGACACTGAAGCTTTCTTT.

The chain combines TRBV19 with TRBJ2-1; 8 bases agree with TRBD2. Germline loops: CDR1 LNHDA, CDR2 SQIVND (reference sequence). The CDR3 consists of 15 residues. The V and J ends lost 3 bases and 8 bases, in that order; junction bases with no gene match: 9. The DNA of the CDR3 is TGTGCCAGTAGTATTTCTAGCGGGTGGGGCGATGAGCAGTTCTTC. Protein: CASSISSGWGDEQFF.

This clonotype is judged medium-sized. V gene TRBV20-1 combines with J gene TRBJ1-5; weak D call: TRBD1 (5 bases). The CDR3 contains 13 residues. Trimming took 3 bases from V and 7 from J, leaving 13 bases between them. Germline V gene sequence: CDR1 DFQATT, CDR2 SNEGSKA (reference sequence). This CDR3 is CSARGRESQPQHF. The CDR3 DNA follows: TGCAGTGCTAGGGGCAGGGAAAGCCAGCCCCAGCATTTT.

The chain carries TRBV28 and TRBJ1-6; maybe TRBD1 (6 bases). The CDR3 is made up of 20 amino acids. Per germline, CDR1 MDHEN and CDR2 SYDVKM. V was clipped by 4 bases and J by 9 bases, with 31 bases between them. In DNA, the CDR3 is TGTGCCAGCAGTTCCTTGATCTCGACAGGCTCGAGGTTGTGGGGTTCACCCCTCCACTTT. Its protein product is CASSSLISTGSRLWGSPLHF.